Listed below are T cell receptor beta chains from one sample, sequenced in a study of cytomegalovirus exposure and HLA in healthy donors. TCRdb's copy holds only in-frame clones and misses some; the assay was immunoSEQ multiplex PCR. Of over 200,000 clones in the sample, approximately 90% were seen once. What was sequenced was PBMCs. These receptors originate from a woman in her late teens or twenties in good health and CMV-seronegative. The CDR3 runs from the conserved cysteine through the conserved F or W. D genes are given only for firm matches. Size tells how often a clone was seen (once, few, many) or the class of an expanded clone, and some rows leave it out.

D gene: NA
clone size: NA
V gene: TRBV6-1
J gene: TRBJ1-5
CDR3 length: 14
CDR3 protein: CASSGNQGNQPQHF
CDR3 DNA: TGTGCCAGCAGTGGGAACCAGGGTAATCAGCCCCAGCATTTT

D gene: TRBD1
clone size: NA
V gene: TRBV7-8
J gene: TRBJ2-7
CDR3 length: 15
CDR3 protein: CASSAHRDRGYEQYF
CDR3 DNA: TGTGCCAGCAGCGCCCATAGAGACAGGGGCTACGAGCAGTACTTC

D gene: NA
clone size: NA
V gene: TRBV11-2
J gene: TRBJ2-7
CDR3 length: 15
CDR3 protein: CASSNPGGGLYEQYF
CDR3 DNA: TGTGCCAGCAGCAACCCTGGGGGGGGGCTCTACGAGCAGTACTTC

D gene: NA
clone size: NA
V gene: TRBV7-2
J gene: TRBJ1-2
CDR3 length: 15
CDR3 protein: CASSGTTAGVGGYTF
CDR3 DNA: TGTGCCAGCAGCGGGACAACGGCAGGCGTTGGGGGCTACACCTTC

D gene: TRBD2
clone size: NA
V gene: TRBV6-6
J gene: TRBJ2-7
CDR3 length: 13
CDR3 protein: CASSLRGSYEQYF
CDR3 DNA: TGTGCCAGCAGCTTGCGGGGGTCATACGAGCAGTACTTC

D gene: NA
clone size: NA
V gene: TRBV5-4
J gene: TRBJ2-2
CDR3 length: 15
CDR3 protein: CASSLGGPGTGELFF
CDR3 DNA: TGTGCCAGCAGCTTAGGCGGGCCGGGCACCGGGGAGCTGTTTTTT

D gene: TRBD1
clone size: NA
V gene: TRBV2
J gene: TRBJ2-1
CDR3 length: 13
CDR3 protein: CAVRGRVLNEQFF
CDR3 DNA: TGTGCCGTCAGGGGGCGAGTCTTGAATGAGCAGTTCTTC

D gene: NA
clone size: few
V gene: TRBV19
J gene: TRBJ1-2
CDR3 length: 12
CDR3 protein: CASSIGRLIHTF
CDR3 DNA: TGTGCCAGTAGTATCGGCAGGCTCATTCACACCTTC

D gene: NA
clone size: NA
V gene: TRBV4-3
J gene: TRBJ1-1
CDR3 length: 18
CDR3 protein: CASSQKPGHLGGNTEAFF
CDR3 DNA: TGCGCCAGCAGCCAGAAACCGGGACACTTAGGCGGGAACACTGAAGCTTTCTTT

D gene: NA
clone size: NA
V gene: TRBV7-6
J gene: TRBJ2-3
CDR3 length: 16
CDR3 protein: CASSLQTRGSADTQYF
CDR3 DNA: TGTGCCAGCAGCTTACAGACTAGAGGGTCGGCAGATACGCAGTATTTT

D gene: NA
clone size: once
V gene: TRBV6-5
J gene: TRBJ1-1
CDR3 length: 13
CDR3 protein: CASTRGVNTEAFF
CDR3 DNA: TGTGCCAGCACGCGGGGGGTGAACACTGAAGCTTTCTTT

D gene: NA
clone size: NA
V gene: TRBV4-3
J gene: TRBJ1-1
CDR3 length: 18
CDR3 protein: CASSLRRGAGGGGTEAFF
CDR3 DNA: TGCGCCAGCAGCCTAAGACGGGGGGCGGGGGGGGGTGGTACTGAAGCTTTCTTT

D gene: TRBD1
clone size: NA
V gene: TRBV7-9
J gene: TRBJ2-1
CDR3 length: 15
CDR3 protein: CASSSPGTGLHEQFF
CDR3 DNA: TGTGCCAGCAGCTCACCGGGGACAGGGCTCCATGAGCAGTTCTTC

D gene: TRBD2
clone size: NA
V gene: TRBV11-3
J gene: TRBJ2-1
CDR3 length: 16
CDR3 protein: CASSLAASGWVSEQFF
CDR3 DNA: TGTGCCAGCAGCTTAGCGGCTAGCGGGTGGGTTAGTGAGCAGTTCTTC

D gene: NA
clone size: once
V gene: TRBV27
J gene: TRBJ2-7
CDR3 length: 14
CDR3 protein: CASSLSSGLYEQYF
CDR3 DNA: TGTGCCAGCAGTTTATCAAGCGGACTCTACGAGCAGTACTTC

D gene: TRBD1
clone size: NA
V gene: TRBV7-2
J gene: TRBJ1-2
CDR3 length: 13
CDR3 protein: CASSLVGDRDISF
CDR3 DNA: TGTGCCAGCAGCTTAGTTGGGGACAGGGATATTAGCTTC

D gene: NA
clone size: NA
V gene: TRBV7-6
J gene: TRBJ2-7
CDR3 length: 13
CDR3 protein: CASSSPSRGEQYF
CDR3 DNA: TGTGCCAGCAGCTCCCCCAGCCGAGGGGAGCAGTACTTC

D gene: NA
clone size: NA
V gene: TRBV18
J gene: TRBJ1-1
CDR3 length: 15
CDR3 protein: CASSLFPEVDTEAFF
CDR3 DNA: TGTGCCAGCTCCCTCTTCCCAGAGGTCGACACTGAAGCTTTCTTT

D gene: NA
clone size: NA
V gene: TRBV19
J gene: TRBJ2-3
CDR3 length: 17
CDR3 protein: CASSTLDLLAETDTQYF
CDR3 DNA: TGTGCCAGTAGTACCCTGGACTTGTTGGCAGAAACAGATACGCAGTATTTT

D gene: TRBD2
clone size: NA
V gene: TRBV7-6
J gene: TRBJ2-7
CDR3 length: 16
CDR3 protein: CASSLEFNGRAYEQYF
CDR3 DNA: TGTGCCAGCAGCTTAGAGTTTAACGGGAGGGCCTACGAGCAGTACTTC

D gene: NA
clone size: NA
V gene: TRBV7-9
J gene: TRBJ2-1
CDR3 length: 14
CDR3 protein: CASSLSTSPGEQFF
CDR3 DNA: TGTGCCAGCAGCTTAAGTACTAGTCCAGGTGAGCAGTTCTTC

D gene: TRBD2
clone size: NA
V gene: TRBV9
J gene: TRBJ2-2
CDR3 length: 15
CDR3 protein: CASQLGAGDTGELFF
CDR3 DNA: TGTGCCAGCCAGTTGGGCGCGGGAGACACCGGGGAGCTGTTTTTT

D gene: NA
clone size: NA
V gene: TRBV6-6
J gene: TRBJ2-3
CDR3 length: 15
CDR3 protein: CASSDPPGEPDTQYF
CDR3 DNA: TGTGCCAGCAGTGACCCCCCTGGGGAGCCAGATACGCAGTATTTT

D gene: TRBD1
clone size: NA
V gene: TRBV25-1
J gene: TRBJ1-2
CDR3 length: 14
CDR3 protein: CASSEGRTGEGYTF
CDR3 DNA: TGTGCCAGCAGCGAAGGACGGACAGGGGAAGGCTACACCTTC

D gene: TRBD2
clone size: few
V gene: TRBV11-3
J gene: TRBJ2-7
CDR3 length: 15
CDR3 protein: CASSTGGAASYEQYF
CDR3 DNA: TGTGCCAGCAGCACCGGGGGGGCGGCTTCCTACGAGCAGTACTTC

D gene: TRBD1
clone size: NA
V gene: TRBV29-1
J gene: TRBJ2-1
CDR3 length: 16
CDR3 protein: CSAHFGGQGSYNEQFF
CDR3 DNA: TGCAGCGCACATTTCGGGGGACAGGGGTCCTACAATGAGCAGTTCTTC

D gene: NA
clone size: NA
V gene: TRBV15
J gene: TRBJ2-5
CDR3 length: 17
CDR3 protein: CATSRAPKGLLQETQYF
CDR3 DNA: TGTGCCACCAGCAGAGCCCCAAAGGGACTTCTCCAAGAGACCCAGTACTTC

D gene: NA
clone size: NA
V gene: TRBV11-2
J gene: TRBJ2-7
CDR3 length: 11
CDR3 protein: CASSLGDEQYF
CDR3 DNA: TGTGCCAGCAGCTTAGGAGACGAGCAGTACTTC

D gene: NA
clone size: NA
V gene: TRBV29-1
J gene: TRBJ2-7
CDR3 length: 15
CDR3 protein: CSVGQALTPSYEQYF
CDR3 DNA: TGCAGCGTTGGACAGGCACTAACCCCCTCCTACGAGCAGTACTTC